Following are 4 T cell receptor beta chains from one sample sequenced in a study of CD8 T cells in Susac syndrome (dated by TCRdb to the late 2010s). Libraries were built with the immunoSEQ multiplex PCR assay. RNA was extracted using the RNeasy kit, and roughly 0.45 to 1 ug of the RNA was reverse transcribed with random hexamers. Using fastp trimming at Q25 and MiXCR clonotype assembly, TCRdb reanalyzed the public sequencing data and kept in-frame beta chains. Every entry covers one CDR3 protein and lists the most common genes and DNA from its rows. This sample lists about 120,000 distinct CDR3 sequences; about 94% were detected once. The ten largest make up roughly 0.29% of the sample. Sequenced: CD8+ T cells from PBMCs. These TCRs come from a human donor with Susac syndrome.

The chain employs TRBV19 and TRBJ1-2, with D possibly being TRBD1 (5 bases). V was shortened by 7 bases and J by 6 bases, with 21 bases between the two germline ends. The CDR3 covers 15 residues. Germline assignment: CDR1 LNHDA and CDR2 SQIVND (reference sequence). The CDR3 sequence: CASTPRGDGLDGYTF. Here the CDR3 DNA reads TGTGCCAGTACCCCCCGGGGGGACGGTCTGGATGGCTACACCTTC.

The chain has TRBV19 and TRBJ2-7; no definite D call. V lost 7 bases and J 3 bases, leaving 10 bases between the germline ends. Germline V gene data show CDR1 as LNHDA and CDR2 as SQIVND (reference sequence). The CDR3 runs to 12 residues. The CDR3 loop reads CASIGPNYEQYF. The CDR3 bases are TGTGCCAGTATCGGGCCGAACTACGAGCAGTACTTC. Variable domain in full (rest from reference TRBV19 and TRBJ2-7): DGGITQSPKYLFRKEGQNVTLSCEQNLNHDAMYWYRQDPGQGLRLIYYSQIVNDFQKGDIAEGYSVSREKKESFPLTVTSAQKNPTAFYLCASIGPNYEQYFGPGTRLTVT.

V is TRBV9 and J is TRBJ2-1; D gene uncertain. With 4 bases removed from V and 3 bases from J, the gap between germline ends came to 5 bases. Germline V gives CDR1 SGDLS, CDR2 YYNGEE. The CDR3 has 12 residues. CDR3 in amino acids: CASSYSYNEQFF. CDR3 coding DNA: TGTGCCAGCAGCTACAGCTACAATGAGCAGTTCTTC.

The chain links TRBV20-1 to TRBJ2-7, with D possibly being TRBD1 (6 bases). CDR1 is DFQATT and CDR2 is SNEGSKA in the germline V gene (reference sequence). Trimming pared 3 bases from V and 4 bases from J, leaving 19 bases between. This CDR3 region has 15 residues. CDR3 in amino acids: CSASPIGQSSYEQYF. The CDR3 DNA reads TGCAGTGCTAGCCCAATCGGACAGAGTAGTTACGAGCAGTACTTC.